A single sample is the source of the 22 T cell receptor beta chains below, sequenced in a study of T cell responses to AZD1222 COVID-19 vaccine. The table came from immunoSEQ multiplex PCR; TCRdb's copy has only in-frame clones and leaves some out. The repertoire holds over 85,000 clones, with roughly 92% as singletons. The source material was peripheral blood, sampled on day 0 of AZD1222 vaccination. All receptors come from an adult in good health.

The rearrangement uses TRBV28 and TRBJ2-5, with D perhaps matching TRBD1 (6 bases). CDR1 MDHEN and CDR2 SYDVKM come from the germline V gene. The CDR3 loop spans 14 amino acids. Trimming shortened V by 2 bases and J by 4 bases, and 11 bases separated the two germline ends. Here the CDR3 reads CASSLTGRRETQYF. The DNA for the CDR3 is TGTGCCAGCAGTTTAACAGGGAGAAGAGAGACCCAGTACTTC.

This clone was recorded once. The CDR3 DNA reads TGTGCCAGCAGTCGGACTGGGGGAAGGTCCGGGGAGCTGTTTTTT. It is translated as CASSRTGGRSGELFF. The rearrangement joins TRBV16 to TRBJ2-2; D might be TRBD1 or TRBD2, each matching 5 bases. Germline V gene data show CDR1 as KGHSY and CDR2 as FQNENV. V shed 6 bases and J shed 6 bases, with 17 bases lying between them. There are 15 residues in the CDR3.

V gene TRBV12-3 or TRBV12-4 combines with J gene TRBJ2-2; D is undetermined. The CDR3 runs to 11 residues. The V and J ends lost 7 bases and 6 bases respectively, with 6 bases between them. The CDR3 is CASTTAGELFF. CDR3 nucleotides: TGTGCCAGCACTACTGCCGGGGAGCTGTTTTTT.

A single count supports this clone. This chain links TRBV5-1 with TRBJ2-2; 8 bases are a match to TRBD2. The CDR3 runs 15 residues. With 8 bases clipped from V and 0 bases from J, the junction kept 6 bases outside the gene matches. Germline V lookup: CDR1 SGHRS, CDR2 YFSETQ. The chain's CDR3 is CASTPGLANTGELFF. DNA for the CDR3: TGCGCCAGTACACCGGGACTAGCGAACACCGGGGAGCTGTTTTTT. Complete variable domain (other parts from reference TRBV5-1 and TRBJ2-2): KAGVTQTPRYLIKTRGQQVTLSCSPISGHRSVSWYQQTPGQGLQFLFEYFSETQRNKGNFPGRFSGRQFSNSRSEMNVSTLELGDSALYLCASTPGLANTGELFFGEGSRLTVL.

This chain uses TRBV6-5 with TRBJ2-7; TRBD2 matches at 10 bases. Per germline, CDR1 MNHEY and CDR2 SVGAGI. After removal of 5 bases from V and 1 base from J, the junction contained 5 bases not matched to a gene. CDR3 size: 15 residues. This chain's CDR3 is CASSPSSGSSYEQYF. The CDR3 nucleotides are TGTGCCAGCAGTCCCTCTAGCGGGAGTTCCTACGAGCAGTACTTC.

The chain couples TRBV28 to TRBJ1-3, with D hard to call. The CDR3 is made up of 14 amino acids. V gave up 5 bases and J gave up 4 bases, with 12 bases separating them. CDR1 is MDHEN and CDR2 is SYDVKM in the germline V gene. CDR3 amino acids: CASSRLAEGNTIYF. DNA of the CDR3: TGTGCCAGCAGTCGACTTGCGGAAGGAAACACCATATATTTT.

This clone was seen once. The genes are TRBV3-1 (or the pseudogene TRBV3-2) and TRBJ2-1, with D possibly TRBD2 on 7 matching bases. Between the trimmed V and J ends, which lost 0 bases and 1 base, there was a span of 13 bases. There are 17 residues in the CDR3. Germline CDR1 and CDR2: LGHDT and YNNKEL (reference sequence). CDR3 nucleotides: TGTGCCAGCAGCCAAGAACTGGGGGGGGCATCCTACAATGAGCAGTTCTTC. This sequence encodes CASSQELGGASYNEQFF.

The chain couples TRBV12-3 or TRBV12-4 to TRBJ1-1; no firm D call. Between the trimmed V and J ends, which lost 6 bases and 5 bases, there was a span of 10 bases. The length of the CDR3 is 12 residues. CDR3 sequence: CASSPGWTEAFF. The CDR3 DNA is TGTGCCAGCAGCCCCGGGTGGACTGAAGCTTTCTTT.

The V and J genes are TRBV28 and TRBJ1-5; possibly TRBD1 for D (5 bases). The germline V and J ends were trimmed by 5 bases and 2 bases, with 16 bases remaining between them. The germline CDR1 and CDR2 sequences are MDHEN and SYDVKM. The CDR3 spans 16 residues. As DNA, the CDR3 is TGTGCCAGCAGTCCCCGGGGGGTTACGGGCAATCAGCCCCAGCATTTT. Its protein is CASSPRGVTGNQPQHF.

This clone has only a few counts. The rearrangement links TRBV4-1 to TRBJ2-7; weak D call: TRBD2 (5 bases). V was clipped by 2 bases and J by 5 bases, with 13 bases between them. The CDR3 is 14 residues long. Germline V gene data show CDR1 as MGHRA and CDR2 as YSYEKL. CDR3 nucleotides: TGCGCCAGCAGCCAATTTGAGGGTGTTCACGAGCAGTACTTC. This gives the protein CASSQFEGVHEQYF.

V usage is TRBV10-3 and J usage is TRBJ2-1; 11 bases are shared with TRBD2. CDR1 ENHRY and CDR2 SYGVKD come from the germline V gene. The CDR3 runs to 19 residues. Trimming at V came to 2 bases and at J to 7 bases, leaving 16 bases not matched to a gene. The CDR3 spells CAISEVGYGSGRAENEQFF. The CDR3 DNA follows: TGTGCCATCAGTGAGGTCGGGTATGGTAGCGGGAGGGCCGAAAATGAGCAGTTCTTC.

This chain joins TRBV4-1 and TRBJ1-6; TRBD1 agrees at 8 bases. CDR1 is MGHRA and CDR2 is YSYEKL in the germline V gene. The V gene end was trimmed by 3 bases and the J gene end by 7 bases; junction bases not matched to a gene: 11. The length of the CDR3 is 17 residues. The CDR3 loop is CASSQIGQGLGNSPLHF. For the CDR3, the DNA is TGCGCCAGCAGCCAGATCGGACAGGGTCTGGGGAATTCACCCCTCCACTTT.

V and J are TRBV5-1 and TRBJ2-7; D gene unclear. Looked up from germline, CDR1 is SGHRS and CDR2 is YFSETQ. V dropped 3 bases and J dropped 3 bases, with 10 bases sitting between them. CDR3 length: 13 amino acids. The CDR3 sequence: CASSYENSYEQYF. The CDR3 DNA is TGCGCCAGCAGCTACGAAAACAGCTACGAGCAGTACTTC.

This clone appeared once. This chain uses TRBV5-1 with TRBJ1-4; 7 positions match TRBD1. CDR3 size: 15 residues. CDR1 SGHRS and CDR2 YFSETQ come from the germline V gene. V shed 4 bases, J shed 0 bases, and the junction held 3 bases outside the gene matches. The CDR3 DNA reads as TGCGCCAGCAGCCCGGGACAGTCAACTAATGAAAAACTGTTTTTT. It codes for CASSPGQSTNEKLFF.

The chain couples TRBV4-3 to TRBJ1-1; 8 bases are a match to TRBD1. The germline V gene encodes CDR1 LGHNA and CDR2 YSLEER. There are 15 residues in the CDR3. The V segment lost 4 bases and the J segment 7 bases; nucleotides outside the gene matches: 11. The CDR3 DNA reads TGCGCCAGCAGCCTCGGACAGGGCCCCTTCGATGAAGCTTTCTTT. Translation gives CASSLGQGPFDEAFF.

DNA for the CDR3: TGTGCCAGCATTTCAGGGCGGGTCGCTGAAGCTTTCTTT. This sequence encodes CASISGRVAEAFF. This rearrangement joins TRBV6-5 to TRBJ1-1, with TRBD1 as a possible D gene (5 bases). The CDR3 loop spans 13 amino acids. From germline, CDR1 is MNHEY and CDR2 SVGAGI. Trimming removed 7 bases at V and 6 bases at J, with 15 bases between.

The chain links TRBV7-2 to TRBJ2-7, with D perhaps TRBD1 (5 bases). Trimming left V 1 base short and J 1 base short, with 8 bases between. The CDR3 contains 14 residues. Germline CDR1 and CDR2: SGHTA and FQGNSA. The CDR3 coding sequence is TGTGCCAGCAGCTTAGGCAGGGAATCCTACGAGCAGTACTTC. Translation: CASSLGRESYEQYF.

The rearrangement joins TRBV27 to TRBJ2-7; 8 bases are a match to TRBD2. The CDR3 is 15 residues long. J lost 3 bases, V lost 2 bases, and 6 bases had no gene match. Germline V CDR1 and CDR2: MNHEY, SMNVEV (reference sequence). The CDR3 DNA is TGTGCCAGCAGTTTAAGGCTGACTAGCGACTACGAGCAGTACTTC. Amino acid sequence: CASSLRLTSDYEQYF.

The rearrangement uses TRBV2 and TRBJ1-2, with D unclear. From germline, CDR1 is SNHLY and CDR2 FYNNEI. Between the trimmed V and J ends, which lost 1 base and 3 bases, there was a span of 9 bases. The CDR3 has 14 residues. Here the CDR3 reads CASSEDLRDYGYTF. The CDR3 bases are TGTGCCAGCAGTGAAGACCTGCGGGACTATGGCTACACCTTC.

The V call is TRBV28, the J call TRBJ2-1, with 14 positions matching TRBD2. Trimming at V came to 4 bases and at J to 12 bases, leaving 23 bases not matched to a gene. The CDR3 extends over 20 amino acids. Per germline, CDR1 MDHEN and CDR2 SYDVKM. In DNA form, the CDR3 reads TGTGCCAGCAGTTCCCCTAGACTAGCGGGAGGGCCTCCGGTCAATTACGTGCAGTTCTTC. Amino acid sequence: CASSSPRLAGGPPVNYVQFF.

The rearrangement joins TRBV10-3 to TRBJ2-7; 9 nucleotides align to TRBD1. With 5 bases clipped from V and 1 base from J, the junction kept 12 bases outside the gene matches. The germline V gene encodes CDR1 ENHRY and CDR2 SYGVKD. The CDR3 is 17 residues long. The CDR3 spells CAISRRAGDRGSYEQYF. CDR3 coding DNA: TGTGCCATCAGTCGGAGAGCCGGTGACAGGGGGTCCTACGAGCAGTACTTC.

The rearrangement joins TRBV6-5 to TRBJ1-1; a weak D match, TRBD1 (5 bases). The CDR3 has 15 residues. Germline-derived CDR1 and CDR2 are MNHEY and SVGAGI. V lost 6 bases and J 4 bases, leaving 18 bases between the germline ends. DNA of the CDR3: TGTGCCAGCAGCTCAATCGACAGCTCAAGCACTGAAGCTTTCTTT. This encodes CASSSIDSSSTEAFF.